Detailed here is one T cell receptor beta chain. Its matching antigen is unknown. This sample is part of a study of cytomegalovirus exposure and HLA in healthy donors. Overall study results and limits: As immune exposure information, only CMV serostatus was available. Cytomegalovirus-associated TCR beta chains were listed, numbering 150 to 200.

Primers for the PCR totalled 60 Vbeta and 13 Jbeta. Data came from immunoSEQ multiplex PCR; TCRdb stores just in-frame clones and leaves some out. The data contain 170,000 or so clones, around four fifths of them singletons. Sample: PBMCs. This TCR was sampled from a woman under 40 in good health and CMV-seronegative.

CDR3 bases: TGTGCCAGCGCCTCCAGAGGCCAGCCCCAGCATTTT. Translating gives CASASRGQPQHF. This chain links TRBV27 with TRBJ1-5, with D unresolved. Between the trimmed V and J ends, which lost 8 bases and 7 bases, there was a span of 12 bases. This CDR3 is 12 amino acids long. Germline CDR1 is MNHEY and CDR2 is SMNVEV (reference sequence).